This TCR beta chain emerged from a study of cytomegalovirus exposure and HLA in healthy donors. Use of 60 Vbeta and 13 Jbeta primers characterized the PCR. Some clones are missing from TCRdb's copy, which holds only in-frame ones; the method was immunoSEQ multiplex PCR. The profile covers about 150,000 clones, with roughly 84% appearing a single time and more than 2% taken by the ten largest. CDR3 length equals 13 residues. The ends were cut back, 0 bases at V and 5 bases at J, with 6 bases in the middle. Germline V lookup: CDR1 KGHSH, CDR2 LQKENI. This receptor was identified in a woman under 30 in good health and CMV-seronegative. The genes are TRBV18 and TRBJ2-3; D is uncertain. Input material: PBMCs. The CDR3 sequence: CASSPPSEDTQYF. Written as DNA, the CDR3 is TGTGCCAGCTCACCACCGAGCGAAGATACGCAGTATTTT. Combining the CDR3 with reference TRBV18 and TRBJ2-3 gives the whole variable domain NAGVMQNPRHLVRRRGQEARLRCSPMKGHSHVYWYRQLPEEGLKFMVYLQKENIIDESGMPKERFSAEFPKEGPSILRIQQVVRGDSAAYFCASSPPSEDTQYFGPGTRLTVL.